Listed here are 17 T cell receptor beta chains from one sample, sequenced in a study of blood T cell repertoires in COVID-19. The data were produced by immunoSEQ multiplex PCR, yet TCRdb's version contains in-frame clones alone and is incomplete. The sample consists of under 200,000 clones, around 79% of them appearing once. Sequencing was carried out using peripheral blood. These receptors were obtained from a woman aged 55-70 years with COVID-19, enrolled during active disease.

The J gene is TRBJ2-1, the V gene TRBV10-3; 11 bases match TRBD2. V trimming: 10 bases; J trimming: 1 base; junction bases outside the gene matches: 12. This CDR3 is built from 17 residues. Germline CDR1 reads ENHRY; CDR2 reads SYGVKD. The DNA for the CDR3 is TGTGCCACCTCACTAGCGGGGGCTTCCTTATCCTACAATGAGCAGTTCTTC. Translating gives CATSLAGASLSYNEQFF.

The chain is built from TRBV9 and TRBJ2-2; D might be TRBD2 (6 bases). The ends were cut back, 5 bases at V and 2 bases at J, with 10 bases in the middle. The CDR3 sequence is 14 residues long. Germline loops: CDR1 SGDLS, CDR2 YYNGEE. The CDR3 DNA sequence: TGTGCCAGCAGATTGGCGGGAAACACCGGGGAGCTGTTTTTT. This translates into CASRLAGNTGELFF. The full variable domain, with the rest looked up from reference TRBV9 and TRBJ2-2, is DSGVTQTPKHLITATGQRVTLRCSPRSGDLSVYWYQQSLDQGLQFLIQYYNGEERAKGNILERFSAQQFPDLHSELNLSSLELGDSALYFCASRLAGNTGELFFGEGSRLTVL.

The V call is TRBV2, the J call TRBJ2-3, with D unresolved. Trimming cost V 9 bases and J 5 bases, with 6 bases left between them. This CDR3 contains 10 residues. Germline CDR1 SNHLY, CDR2 FYNNEI. The DNA of the CDR3 is TGTGCCAGTTCCGTAGATACGCAGTATTTT. Protein: CASSVDTQYF. Based on the CDR3 plus reference TRBV2 and TRBJ2-3, the full variable domain is EPEVTQTPSHQVTQMGQEVILRCVPISNHLYFYWYRQILGQKVEFLVSFYNNEISEKSEIFDDQFSVERPDGSNFTLKIRSTKLEDSAMYFCASSVDTQYFGPGTRLTVL.

This chain connects TRBV20-1 to TRBJ2-7, with 11 bases fitting TRBD2. The CDR3 runs to 17 residues. The J segment lost 0 bases and the V segment lost 3 bases, leaving 10 bases of the junction unmatched. Germline CDR1 is DFQATT and CDR2 is SNEGSKA (reference sequence). The CDR3 loop reads CSASGLAGLPSSYEQYF. The CDR3 region has the DNA TGCAGTGCTAGTGGACTAGCGGGCCTACCTAGCTCCTACGAGCAGTACTTC.

This clone was detected only a few times. The gene calls are TRBV2 and TRBJ1-2; 9 nucleotides match TRBD1. Germline V gene lookup returns CDR1 SNHLY and CDR2 FYNNEI. The CDR3 has 14 amino acids. After removal of 5 bases from V and 5 bases from J, the junction contained 6 bases not matched to a gene. CDR3 DNA sequence: TGTGCCAGCAGTTTGGAGGACAGGGGATATGGCTACACCTTC. It codes for CASSLEDRGYGYTF.

This chain links TRBV18 with TRBJ1-1, with 7 bases that match TRBD1. The junction had 6 bases not matched to a gene; V was cut back by 6 bases and J by 8 bases. The CDR3 extends over 12 amino acids. Germline CDR1 reads KGHSH; CDR2 reads LQKENI. The CDR3 here is CASSYGQAEAFF. DNA of the CDR3: TGTGCCAGCTCCTACGGACAGGCAGAAGCTTTCTTT.

This clone has just a few counts. The chain is built from TRBV4-2 and TRBJ1-6, with 10 bases aligning to TRBD1. CDR1 LGHNA and CDR2 YNFKEQ come from the germline V gene. Germline trimming cut 0 bases from V and 10 bases from J; bases unmatched to any gene: 3. The CDR3 is 15 residues long. The CDR3 nucleotides read TGTGCCAGCAGCCAAGATACGACAGGGGGCTCACCCCTCCACTTT. This translates into CASSQDTTGGSPLHF.

The chain couples TRBV4-1 to TRBJ2-1; D perhaps matches TRBD2 (6 bases). V was pared by 6 bases and J by 6 bases, with 12 bases between. In germline, CDR1 is MGHRA, CDR2 YSYEKL. The CDR3 totals 13 residues. The CDR3 region is CASRTSNLNEQFF. The CDR3 nucleotides read TGCGCCAGCAGAACTAGCAACCTCAATGAGCAGTTCTTC.

Only one count was recorded for this clone. The chain has TRBV27 and TRBJ1-1, with D possibly matching TRBD1 (6 bases). V was shortened by 5 bases and J by 8 bases, with 12 bases between the two germline ends. Germline V gene data show CDR1 as MNHEY and CDR2 as SMNVEV (reference sequence). The CDR3 totals 12 residues. CDR3 bases: TGTGCCAGCAGTGGGGGCTGGGGGGAAGCTTTCTTT. Translation: CASSGGWGEAFF.

V is TRBV6-2 or TRBV6-3 and J is TRBJ2-4, with 12 bases identical to TRBD2. This CDR3 comprises 19 residues. V was clipped by 0 bases and J by 5 bases; unmatched bases: 11. Germline lookup yields CDR1 MNHEY and CDR2 SVGEGT. The CDR3 region is CASSYSIGLAGIVQNIQYF. Here the CDR3 DNA reads TGTGCCAGCAGTTACTCGATAGGACTAGCGGGAATCGTCCAAAACATTCAGTACTTC.

This clone was seen a few times. V and J are TRBV5-1 and TRBJ2-5, with TRBD2 matching 9 bases. The CDR3 length is 15 residues. In germline, CDR1 is SGHRS, CDR2 YFSETQ. With V trimmed by 7 bases and J by 4 bases, 11 bases remained unmatched. Written as DNA, the CDR3 is TGCGCCAGCGGCTATAGCGGGAGCGTAGGAGAGACCCAGTACTTC. It yields the protein CASGYSGSVGETQYF. The full variable domain, completed using reference TRBV5-1 and TRBJ2-5, is KAGVTQTPRYLIKTRGQQVTLSCSPISGHRSVSWYQQTPGQGLQFLFEYFSETQRNKGNFPGRFSGRQFSNSRSEMNVSTLELGDSALYLCASGYSGSVGETQYFGPGTRLLVL.

The V gene is TRBV6-5, the J gene TRBJ2-2; possible D gene TRBD1, 6 bases. Germline CDR1 MNHEY, CDR2 SVGAGI. The CDR3 length is 15 residues. The V gene lost 5 bases and the J gene lost 6 bases, with 16 bases spanning the gap. The CDR3 spells CASSKQGVVPGELFF. The CDR3 DNA is TGTGCCAGCAGTAAACAGGGCGTAGTTCCCGGGGAGCTGTTTTTT.

The rearrangement uses TRBV7-8 and TRBJ1-5; 8 nucleotides match TRBD1. Germline trimming cut 1 base from V and 3 bases from J; bases unmatched to any gene: 2. This CDR3 comprises 15 residues. Germline values: CDR1 SGHVS, CDR2 FQNEAQ. The CDR3 region has the DNA TGTGCCAGCAGCTTAGTCAGGGGGCACAATCAGCCCCAGCATTTT. Protein product: CASSLVRGHNQPQHF.

CDR3: CASSSAGPDTQYF. The CDR3 DNA reads as TGTGCCAGCAGCTCCGCGGGGCCAGATACGCAGTATTTT. V gene TRBV3-1 (or the pseudogene TRBV3-2) combines with J gene TRBJ2-3; D is perhaps TRBD2 (6 bases). This CDR3 is built from 13 residues. Germline CDR1 reads LGHDT; CDR2 reads YNNKEL (reference sequence). V lost 5 bases and J 4 bases, leaving 10 bases between the germline ends.

The CDR3 coding sequence is TGCGCCAGCAGCCTCGTTTCCTCTGGAAACACCATATATTTT. Its protein is CASSLVSSGNTIYF. V gene TRBV5-1 combines with J gene TRBJ1-3; D uncertain. Trimming shortened V by 4 bases and J by 0 bases, and 8 bases separated the two germline ends. The CDR3 is made up of 14 amino acids. In germline, CDR1 is SGHRS, CDR2 YFSETQ.

J is TRBJ1-2 and V is TRBV19; TRBD1 is a possible D gene (6 bases). Germline assignment: CDR1 LNHDA and CDR2 SQIVND (reference sequence). Trimming removed 3 bases at V and 8 bases at J, with 19 bases between. The CDR3 contains 15 residues. The CDR3 loop reads CASSMVAGEVGGYTF. CDR3 in DNA: TGTGCCAGTAGTATGGTGGCAGGGGAAGTTGGGGGCTACACCTTC.

V usage is TRBV3-1 (or the pseudogene TRBV3-2) and J usage is TRBJ2-7; D unresolved. The germline V and J ends were trimmed by 5 bases and 2 bases, with 4 bases remaining between them. Germline V gene lookup returns CDR1 LGHDT and CDR2 YNNKEL (reference sequence). This CDR3 has 11 residues. The CDR3 nucleotides read TGTGCCAGCAGCTCAGCCTACGAGCAGTACGTC. It specifies CASSSAYEQYV.